The 16 T cell receptor beta chains in this list originate from one sample, sequenced in a study of blood T cell repertoires in COVID-19. TCRdb's table, derived via immunoSEQ multiplex PCR, lists solely in-frame clones and lacks some. The sample lists roughly 250,000 clones, approximately 86% occurring once. The sequenced sample consisted of PBMCs or T cells enriched from blood (not recorded which). Source of these receptors: a woman aged 25 to 45 with acute COVID-19.

About this clone: Other nucleotide sequences in the sample specify the same CDR3. The chain carries TRBV30 and TRBJ1-5; 8 positions agree with TRBD1. The germline V gene has CDR1 GTSNPN and CDR2 SVGIG (reference sequence). V was clipped by 0 bases and J by 7 bases; unmatched bases: 2. This CDR3 has 13 amino acids. CDR3 in amino acids: CAWSVQGDQPQHF. As DNA, the CDR3 is TGTGCCTGGAGTGTACAGGGGGACCAGCCCCAGCATTTT.

The V gene is TRBV27, the J gene TRBJ1-2; tentatively, D is TRBD1 (5 bases). V was trimmed by 5 bases and J by 4 bases, leaving 20 bases between them. Germline-derived CDR1 and CDR2 are MNHEY and SMNVEV (reference sequence). The CDR3 has 16 amino acids. The CDR3 DNA reads TGTGCCAGCAGTCCCCAGGCGGGGCCCTCTCCCTATGGCTACACCTTC. Its translation is CASSPQAGPSPYGYTF.

This sequence joins TRBV5-1 and TRBJ1-3, with D maybe TRBD1 (5 bases). Trimming removed 4 bases from V and 0 bases from J, with 11 bases in between. This CDR3 is built from 15 residues. Germline V gene sequence: CDR1 SGHRS, CDR2 YFSETQ. The CDR3 is CASSPDILSGNTIYF. CDR3 coding DNA: TGCGCCAGCAGCCCGGACATTCTCTCTGGAAACACCATATATTTT.

The chain couples TRBV7-8 to TRBJ2-5, with D unresolved. V dropped 2 bases and J dropped 0 bases, with 4 bases sitting between them. This CDR3 contains 13 residues. Germline lookup yields CDR1 SGHVS and CDR2 FQNEAQ. CDR3 in amino acids: CASSLTHQETQYF. CDR3 DNA: TGTGCCAGCAGCTTAACTCACCAAGAGACCCAGTACTTC. The complete variable domain, with remaining parts taken from reference TRBV7-8 and TRBJ2-5, reads GAGVSQSPRYKVAKRGQDVALRCDPISGHVSLFWYQQALGQGPEFLTYFQNEAQLDKSGLPSDRFFAERPEGSVSTLKIQRTQQEDSAVYLCASSLTHQETQYFGPGTRLLVL.

The V call is TRBV5-4, the J call TRBJ2-1, with 15 nucleotides matching TRBD2. This CDR3 is 18 amino acids long. In germline, CDR1 is SGHNT, CDR2 YYREEE (reference sequence). The V and J ends lost 2 bases and 7 bases, in that order; junction bases with no gene match: 10. The DNA of the CDR3 is TGTGCCAGCAGCTTCTTTGGACTAGCGGGGGGGCGGATGAATGAGCAGTTCTTC. Translating it yields CASSFFGLAGGRMNEQFF.

The rearrangement uses TRBV19 and TRBJ2-7; 7 bases match TRBD2. V lost 7 bases, J lost 8 bases, and 5 bases stayed unmatched. The CDR3 loop spans 11 amino acids. Germline lookup yields CDR1 LNHDA and CDR2 SQIVND (reference sequence). CDR3 nucleotide sequence: TGTGCCAGTAAGGCTAGCGGAAAGCAGTACTTC. Its protein is CASKASGKQYF.

The chain has TRBV11-3 and TRBJ2-7, with D possibly being TRBD2 (5 bases). Germline V gene sequence: CDR1 SGHNT, CDR2 YENEEA. V lost 0 bases, J lost 5 bases, and 8 bases lay in between. This CDR3 comprises 13 residues. The CDR3, as DNA: TGTGCCAGCAGCTTAGATGGAGGTAACGAGCAGTACTTC. Amino acid sequence: CASSLDGGNEQYF.

The sample holds one count of this clone. The chain links TRBV2 to TRBJ1-4; TRBD1 is a possible D gene (5 bases). Germline V gene data show CDR1 as SNHLY and CDR2 as FYNNEI. The CDR3 extends over 14 amino acids. Trimming took 5 bases from V and 4 from J, leaving 11 bases between them. The CDR3 loop is CASSSTAFNEKLFF. The CDR3 DNA reads as TGTGCCAGCAGTTCGACAGCTTTTAATGAAAAACTGTTTTTT.

The gene calls are TRBV5-1 and TRBJ1-1; D remains ambiguous. CDR3 size: 15 residues. The V end was cut by 2 bases, the J end by 0 bases, with 11 bases between. Germline CDR1 is SGHRS and CDR2 is YFSETQ. The CDR3, as DNA: TGCGCCAGCAGCTTATCCCCACGGTTGAACACTGAAGCTTTCTTT. Translated, it gives CASSLSPRLNTEAFF.

The V and J genes are TRBV7-9 and TRBJ2-3; 12 bases line up with TRBD1. The CDR3 loop spans 16 amino acids. Germline V gene lookup returns CDR1 SEHNR and CDR2 FQNEAQ (reference sequence). V lost 5 bases and J lost 6; bases outside the gene matches: 9. The CDR3 sequence is CASSPGTGGRPDTQYF. The CDR3 bases are TGTGCCAGCAGCCCGGGGACAGGGGGCAGGCCCGATACGCAGTATTTT. The full variable domain, in which reference TRBV7-9 and TRBJ2-3 provide the parts outside the CDR3, is DTGVSQNPRHKITKRGQNVTFRCDPISEHNRLYWYRQTLGQGPEFLTYFQNEAQLEKSRLLSDRFSAERPKGSFSTLEIQRTEQGDSAMYLCASSPGTGGRPDTQYFGPGTRLTVL.

The table lists this clone with a few counts. The J gene is TRBJ1-6, the V gene TRBV3-1 (or the pseudogene TRBV3-2), with D possibly being TRBD1 (5 bases). The CDR3 is made up of 14 amino acids. Germline V CDR1 and CDR2: LGHDT, YNNKEL (reference sequence). Trimming removed 1 base at V and 6 bases at J, with 7 bases between. This CDR3 reads CASSQVGGNSPLHF. CDR3 nucleotides: TGTGCCAGCAGCCAAGTGGGGGGTAATTCACCCCTCCACTTT.

CDR3 sequence (DNA): TGTGCCAGCTCACCATTTGTTGGAACTAGCGGGGGTGTGGATACGCAGTATTTT. Translating gives CASSPFVGTSGGVDTQYF. This chain uses TRBV18 with TRBJ2-3; 11 bases line up with TRBD2. The germline CDR1 and CDR2 sequences are KGHSH and LQKENI. Trimming cost V 2 bases and J 6 bases; bases outside gene matches: 13. CDR3 length: 18 residues.

Here the CDR3 reads CASSQSGQGNSPLHF. Here the CDR3 DNA reads TGTGCCAGCAGCCAATCTGGACAGGGAAATTCACCCCTCCACTTT. This chain connects TRBV16 to TRBJ1-6, with 8 bases matching TRBD1. Germline CDR1 is KGHSY and CDR2 is FQNENV. Trimming took 0 bases from V and 7 from J; bases not matched to a gene: 2. The CDR3 is made up of 15 amino acids.

This sequence joins TRBV19 and TRBJ1-4; 7 bases are shared with TRBD1. Losses at the gene ends were 5 bases for V and 3 bases for J; bases not matched to a gene: 6. Germline loops: CDR1 LNHDA, CDR2 SQIVND (reference sequence). The CDR3 runs 15 residues. The CDR3 sequence is CASSYRRGPNEKLFF. The CDR3 nucleotides are TGTGCCAGTAGTTACAGGAGGGGGCCTAATGAAAAACTGTTTTTT.

The chain is built from TRBV25-1 and TRBJ2-1; 13 positions agree with TRBD2. Germline V gene lookup returns CDR1 MGHDK and CDR2 SYGVNS. With V trimmed by 8 bases and J by 7 bases, 5 bases remained unmatched. CDR3 length equals 14 residues. The CDR3 region is CASVGTSGENEQFF. The CDR3 region has the DNA TGTGCCAGCGTCGGGACTAGCGGGGAGAATGAGCAGTTCTTC.

V gene TRBV14 combines with J gene TRBJ1-2; the D is unclear. Trimming left V 1 base short and J 7 bases short, with 7 bases between. In germline, CDR1 is SGHDN, CDR2 FVKESK. The CDR3 has 12 residues. The CDR3 region is CASSQGAVGYTF. The CDR3 DNA sequence: TGTGCCAGCAGCCAAGGGGCAGTTGGCTACACCTTC.